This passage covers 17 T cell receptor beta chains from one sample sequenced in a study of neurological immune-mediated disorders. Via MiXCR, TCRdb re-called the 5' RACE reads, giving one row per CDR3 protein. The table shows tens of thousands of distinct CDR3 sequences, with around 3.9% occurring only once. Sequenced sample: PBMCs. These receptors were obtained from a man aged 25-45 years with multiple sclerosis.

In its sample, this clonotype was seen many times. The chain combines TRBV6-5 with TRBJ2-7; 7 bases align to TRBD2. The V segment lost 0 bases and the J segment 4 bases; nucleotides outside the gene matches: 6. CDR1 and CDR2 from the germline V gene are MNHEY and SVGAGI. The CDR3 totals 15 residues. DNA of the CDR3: TGTGCCAGCAGTTACTCAGGCGGGAGACGGTACGAGCAGTACTTC. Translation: CASSYSGGRRYEQYF.

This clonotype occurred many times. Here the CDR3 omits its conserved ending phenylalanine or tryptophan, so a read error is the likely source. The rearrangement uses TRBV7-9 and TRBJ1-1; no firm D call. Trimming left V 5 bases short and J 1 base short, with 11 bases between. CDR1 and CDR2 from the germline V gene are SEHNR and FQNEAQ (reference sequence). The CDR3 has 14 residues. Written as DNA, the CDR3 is TGTGCCAGCAGCCTGGGAAATCCGAACACTGAAGCTTTCCTT. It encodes CASSLGNPNTEAFL.

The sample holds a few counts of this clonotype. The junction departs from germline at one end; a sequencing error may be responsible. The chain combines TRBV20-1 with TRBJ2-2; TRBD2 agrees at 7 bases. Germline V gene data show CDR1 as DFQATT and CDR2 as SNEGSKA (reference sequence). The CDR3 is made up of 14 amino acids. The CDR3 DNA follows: TGCAGTGCTACCTCGGGACTAATGACCGGGGAGCAGTTTTTT. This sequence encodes CSATSGLMTGEQFF.

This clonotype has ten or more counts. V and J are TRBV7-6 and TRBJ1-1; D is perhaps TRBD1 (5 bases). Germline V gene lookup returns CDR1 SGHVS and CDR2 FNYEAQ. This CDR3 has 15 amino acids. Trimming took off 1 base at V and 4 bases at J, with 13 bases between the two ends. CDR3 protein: CASSLGGGTSTEAFF. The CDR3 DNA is TGTGCCAGCAGCTTAGGAGGTGGGACGTCCACTGAAGCTTTCTTT.

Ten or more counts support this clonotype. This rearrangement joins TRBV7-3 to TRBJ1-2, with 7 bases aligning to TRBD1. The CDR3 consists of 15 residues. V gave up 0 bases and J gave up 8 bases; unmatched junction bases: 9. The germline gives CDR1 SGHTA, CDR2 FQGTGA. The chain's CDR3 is CASSLTTDRVGGYTF. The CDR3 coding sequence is TGTGCCAGCAGCTTAACGACAGACAGGGTTGGAGGCTACACCTTC.

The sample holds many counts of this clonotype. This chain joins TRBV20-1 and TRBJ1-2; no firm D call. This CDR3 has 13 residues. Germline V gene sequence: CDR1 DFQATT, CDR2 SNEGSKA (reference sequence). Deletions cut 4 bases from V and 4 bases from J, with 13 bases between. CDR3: CSAKTPGIYGYTF. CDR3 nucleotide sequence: TGCAGTGCTAAAACGCCAGGCATCTATGGCTACACCTTC.

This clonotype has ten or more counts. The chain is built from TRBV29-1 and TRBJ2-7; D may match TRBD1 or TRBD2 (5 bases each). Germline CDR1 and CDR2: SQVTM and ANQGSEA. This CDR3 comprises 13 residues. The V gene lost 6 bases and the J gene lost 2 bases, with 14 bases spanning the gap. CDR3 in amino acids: CSVTGGTAYEQYF. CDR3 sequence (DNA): TGCAGCGTAACTGGTGGGACGGCCTACGAGCAGTACTTC.

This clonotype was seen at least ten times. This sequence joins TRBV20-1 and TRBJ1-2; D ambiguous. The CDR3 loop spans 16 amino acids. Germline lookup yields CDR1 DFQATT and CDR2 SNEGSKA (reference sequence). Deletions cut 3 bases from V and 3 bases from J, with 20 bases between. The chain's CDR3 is CSASDPSGPVYYGYTF. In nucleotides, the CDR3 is TGCAGTGCTAGCGACCCCTCGGGTCCTGTCTACTATGGCTACACCTTC.

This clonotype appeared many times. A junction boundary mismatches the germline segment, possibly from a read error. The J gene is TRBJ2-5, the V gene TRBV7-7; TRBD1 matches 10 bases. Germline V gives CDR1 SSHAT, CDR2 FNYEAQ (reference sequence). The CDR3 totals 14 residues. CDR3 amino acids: CASSRTGGQETQYF. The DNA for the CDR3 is TGTGCTAGCAGCAGGACAGGGGGTCAGGAGACCCAGTACTTC.

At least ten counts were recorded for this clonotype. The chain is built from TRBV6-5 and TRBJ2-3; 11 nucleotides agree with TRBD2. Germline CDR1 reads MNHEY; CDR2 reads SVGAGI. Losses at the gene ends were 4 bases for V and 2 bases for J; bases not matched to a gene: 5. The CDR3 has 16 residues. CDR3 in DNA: TGTGCCAGCAGTTCCCTAGCGGGAGGTCCCACAGATACGCAGTATTTT. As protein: CASSSLAGGPTDTQYF.

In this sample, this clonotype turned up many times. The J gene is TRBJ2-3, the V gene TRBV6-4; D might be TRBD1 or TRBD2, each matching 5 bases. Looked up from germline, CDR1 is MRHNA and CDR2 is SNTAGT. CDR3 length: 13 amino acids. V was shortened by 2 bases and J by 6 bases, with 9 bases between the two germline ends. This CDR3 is CASSDIEGDTQYF. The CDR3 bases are TGTGCCAGCAGTGACATAGAGGGGGATACGCAGTATTTT.

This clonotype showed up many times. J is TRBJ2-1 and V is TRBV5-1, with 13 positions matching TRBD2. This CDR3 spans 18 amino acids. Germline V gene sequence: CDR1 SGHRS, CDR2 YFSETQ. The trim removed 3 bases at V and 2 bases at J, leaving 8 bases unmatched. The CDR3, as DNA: TGCGCCAGCAGCTGGACTAGCGGGAGCCCCAATACCTACAATGAGCAGTTCTTC. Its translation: CASSWTSGSPNTYNEQFF.

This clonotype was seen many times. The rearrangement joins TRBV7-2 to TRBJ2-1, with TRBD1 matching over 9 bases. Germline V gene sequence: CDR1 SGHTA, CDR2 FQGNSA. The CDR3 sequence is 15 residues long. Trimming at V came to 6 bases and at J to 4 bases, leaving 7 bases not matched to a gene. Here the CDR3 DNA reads TGTGCCAGCAGAGACGGGACAGGGAGATACAATGAGCAGTTCTTC. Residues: CASRDGTGRYNEQFF. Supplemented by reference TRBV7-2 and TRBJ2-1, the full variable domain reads GAGVSQSPSNKVTEKGKDVELRCDPISGHTALYWYRQSLGQGLEFLIYFQGNSAPDKSGLPSDRFSAERTGGSVSTLTIQRTQQEDSAVYLCASRDGTGRYNEQFFGPGTRLTVL.

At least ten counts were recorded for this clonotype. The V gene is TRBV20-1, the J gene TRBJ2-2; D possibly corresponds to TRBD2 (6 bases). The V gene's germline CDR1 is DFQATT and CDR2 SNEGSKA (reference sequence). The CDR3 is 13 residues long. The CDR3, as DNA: TGCAGGGCGGGGAGTCCGAACACCGGGGAGCTGTTTTTT. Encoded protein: CRAGSPNTGELFF.

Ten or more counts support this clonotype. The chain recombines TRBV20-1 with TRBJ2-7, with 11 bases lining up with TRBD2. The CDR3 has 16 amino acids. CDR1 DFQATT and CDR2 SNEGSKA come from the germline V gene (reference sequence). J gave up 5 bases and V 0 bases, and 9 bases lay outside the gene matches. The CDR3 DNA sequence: TGCAGTGCTAGAGATATCGATACTAGCGGGAGTCACGAGCAGTACTTC. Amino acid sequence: CSARDIDTSGSHEQYF.

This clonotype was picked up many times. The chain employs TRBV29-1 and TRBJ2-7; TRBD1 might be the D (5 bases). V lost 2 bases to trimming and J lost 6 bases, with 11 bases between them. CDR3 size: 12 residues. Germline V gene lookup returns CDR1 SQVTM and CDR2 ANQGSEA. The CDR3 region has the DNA TGCAGCGTTGAACAGGGATCGGCCGAGCAGTACTTC. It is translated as CSVEQGSAEQYF.

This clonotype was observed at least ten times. The CDR3 loop is CATSREYSNEKLFF. The DNA for the CDR3 is TGTGCCACCAGCAGAGAGTACAGTAATGAAAAACTGTTTTTT. This sequence joins TRBV15 and TRBJ1-4; D uncertain. The CDR3 totals 14 residues. The germline CDR1 and CDR2 sequences are LNHNV and YYDKDF (reference sequence). Trimming pared 0 bases from V and 4 bases from J, leaving 6 bases between.